These 10 T cell receptor beta chains came from one sample sequenced in a study of T cell responses to AZD1222 COVID-19 vaccine. The protocol was immunoSEQ multiplex PCR, while the TCRdb copy is restricted to in-frame clones and leaves out a portion. The repertoire holds 130,000 or so clones, with over 75% as singletons. Sequenced material: peripheral blood, taken on day 0 of AZD1222 vaccination. The origin of the receptors is an adult in good health.

The chain is built from TRBV12-5 and TRBJ2-1, with D tentatively TRBD2 (6 bases). The CDR3 has 13 amino acids. Trimming left V 4 bases short and J 9 bases short, with 13 bases between. Germline CDR1 and CDR2: LGHNT and FRNRAP. CDR3 sequence: CASGSGSFGEQFF. The CDR3 DNA follows: TGTGCTAGTGGTTCCGGGAGTTTTGGTGAGCAGTTCTTC.

This chain links TRBV14 with TRBJ1-1; 7 bases are shared with TRBD1. V was clipped by 3 bases and J by 9 bases; unmatched bases: 7. This CDR3 has 13 amino acids. The germline V gene encodes CDR1 SGHDN and CDR2 FVKESK. CDR3 nucleotide sequence: TGTGCCAGCAGCCACACAGGGGCGCTGAAAGCTTTCTTT. This encodes CASSHTGALKAFF. Filled out from reference TRBV14 and TRBJ1-1, the complete variable domain reads EAGVTQFPSHSVIEKGQTVTLRCDPISGHDNLYWYRRVMGKEIKFLLHFVKESKQDESGMPNNRFLAERTGGTYSTLKVQPAELEDSGVYFCASSHTGALKAFFGQGTRLTVV.

V gene TRBV24-1 combines with J gene TRBJ2-2, with TRBD1 identical over 8 bases. This CDR3 is 14 amino acids long. Losses at the gene ends were 5 bases for V and 7 bases for J; bases not matched to a gene: 5. CDR1 and CDR2 (germline): KGHDR, SFDVKD. The CDR3 DNA sequence: TGTGCCACCAGTGGGACAGGGACGGTCGGGGAGCTGTTTTTT. Translated, it gives CATSGTGTVGELFF.

This sequence joins TRBV6-5 and TRBJ1-5; 9 bases line up with TRBD1. The CDR3 has 14 amino acids. The germline V gene has CDR1 MNHEY and CDR2 SVGAGI. Trimming removed 6 bases from V and 5 bases from J; junction bases left unmatched: 5. CDR3 DNA sequence: TGTGCCAGCAGGCGGACAGGGGAGCATCAGCCCCAGCATTTT. Encoded protein: CASRRTGEHQPQHF.

The chain carries TRBV29-1 and TRBJ1-1, with a weak D call TRBD1 (5 bases). The germline CDR1 and CDR2 sequences are SQVTM and ANQGSEA. V was clipped by 6 bases and J by 3 bases, with 17 bases between them. There are 14 residues in the CDR3. The CDR3 bases are TGCAGCGTGGGGGTGTTGGGGTCGGACACTGAAGCTTTCTTT. It encodes CSVGVLGSDTEAFF.

V and J are TRBV4-3 and TRBJ1-1; TRBD1 is a possible D gene (5 bases). In germline, CDR1 is LGHNA, CDR2 YSLEER. The CDR3 is 14 residues long. Between the trimmed V and J ends, which lost 9 bases and 0 bases, there was a span of 14 bases. The chain's CDR3 is CARNLIGVNTEAFF. The CDR3, as DNA: TGCGCCAGAAACCTTATAGGGGTGAACACTGAAGCTTTCTTT.

V usage is TRBV5-1 and J usage is TRBJ2-2, with 7 bases that match TRBD2. CDR3 size: 15 residues. Unmatched junction bases numbered 3, after V lost 0 bases and J lost 4 bases. The germline V gene encodes CDR1 SGHRS and CDR2 YFSETQ. CDR3: CASSLDGGITGELFF. The DNA of the CDR3 is TGCGCCAGCAGCTTGGACGGGGGGATCACCGGGGAGCTGTTTTTT.

The genes are TRBV6-6 and TRBJ2-2, with 8 bases fitting TRBD1. Trimming took 0 bases from V and 4 from J; bases not matched to a gene: 1. Germline V gives CDR1 MNHNY, CDR2 SVGAGI (reference sequence). The CDR3 sequence is 15 residues long. This chain's CDR3 is CASSYSDRATGELFF. For the CDR3, the DNA is TGTGCCAGCAGTTACTCGGACAGGGCCACCGGGGAGCTGTTTTTT.

This clone occurred once. This chain joins TRBV4-1 and TRBJ2-3, with 10 positions matching TRBD1. The V gene end was trimmed by 5 bases and the J gene end by 4 bases; junction bases not matched to a gene: 6. CDR3 size: 15 residues. Germline-derived CDR1 and CDR2 are MGHRA and YSYEKL. Written as DNA, the CDR3 is TGCGCCAGCAGCTCCCGGGACAGGGGCGCAGATACGCAGTATTTT. Translating it yields CASSSRDRGADTQYF.

V usage is TRBV28 and J usage is TRBJ2-5; a possible D gene is TRBD2 (6 bases). The CDR3 length is 14 residues. From germline, CDR1 is MDHEN and CDR2 SYDVKM. V lost 2 bases, J lost 2 bases, and 9 bases lay in between. The CDR3 reads CASSLDGTQETQYF. CDR3 nucleotides: TGTGCCAGCAGTTTAGACGGGACTCAAGAGACCCAGTACTTC.